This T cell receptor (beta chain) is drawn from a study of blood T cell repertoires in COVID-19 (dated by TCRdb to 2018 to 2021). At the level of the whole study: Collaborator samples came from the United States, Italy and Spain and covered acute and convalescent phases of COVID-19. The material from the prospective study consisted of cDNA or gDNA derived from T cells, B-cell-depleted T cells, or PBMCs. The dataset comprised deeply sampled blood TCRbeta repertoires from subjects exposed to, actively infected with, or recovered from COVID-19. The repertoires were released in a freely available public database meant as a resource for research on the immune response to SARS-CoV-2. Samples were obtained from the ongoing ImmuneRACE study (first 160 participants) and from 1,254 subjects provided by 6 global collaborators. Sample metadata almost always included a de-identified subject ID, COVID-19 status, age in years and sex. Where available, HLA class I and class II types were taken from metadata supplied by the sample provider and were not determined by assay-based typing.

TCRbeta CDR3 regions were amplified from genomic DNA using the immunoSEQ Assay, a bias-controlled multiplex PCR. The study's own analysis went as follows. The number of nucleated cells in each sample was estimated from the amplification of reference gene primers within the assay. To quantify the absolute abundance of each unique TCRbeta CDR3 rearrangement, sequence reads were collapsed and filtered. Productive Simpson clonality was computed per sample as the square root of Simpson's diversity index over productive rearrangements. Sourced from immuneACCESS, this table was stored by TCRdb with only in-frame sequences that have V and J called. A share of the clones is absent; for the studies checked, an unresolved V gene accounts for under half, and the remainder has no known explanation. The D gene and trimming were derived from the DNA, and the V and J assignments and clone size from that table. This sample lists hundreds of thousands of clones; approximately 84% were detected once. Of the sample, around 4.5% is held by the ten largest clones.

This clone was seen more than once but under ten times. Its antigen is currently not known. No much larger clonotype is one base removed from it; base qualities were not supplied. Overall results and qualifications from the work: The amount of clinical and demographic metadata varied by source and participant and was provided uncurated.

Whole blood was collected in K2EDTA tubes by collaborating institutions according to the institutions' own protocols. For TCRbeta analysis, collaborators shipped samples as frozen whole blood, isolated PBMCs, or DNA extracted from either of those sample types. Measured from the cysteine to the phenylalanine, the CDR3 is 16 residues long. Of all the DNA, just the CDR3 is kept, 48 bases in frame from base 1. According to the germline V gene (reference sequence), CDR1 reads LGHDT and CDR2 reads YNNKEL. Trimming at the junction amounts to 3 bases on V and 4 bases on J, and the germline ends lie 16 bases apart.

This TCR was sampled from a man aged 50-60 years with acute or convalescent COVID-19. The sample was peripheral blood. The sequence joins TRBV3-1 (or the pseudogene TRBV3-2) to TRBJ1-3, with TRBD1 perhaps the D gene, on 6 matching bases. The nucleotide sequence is TGTGCCAGCAGCCAGGGACACACCGTTCTCGGAAACACCATATATTTT. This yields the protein CASSQGHTVLGNTIYF.